This T cell receptor beta chain was sequenced during a study of cytomegalovirus exposure and HLA in healthy donors. Study-wide context: Under 85% of 300 to 450 genotyped donors fell in the Caucasian-associated ancestry cluster.

Researchers ran the PCR with 60 Vbeta and 13 Jbeta primers. TCRdb's table, derived via immunoSEQ multiplex PCR, lists solely in-frame clones and lacks some. The sample spans about 170,000 clones; the ten largest clones claim about 1.2%. Sequences were obtained from PBMCs. The TCR sequence derives from an older woman in good health and CMV-seronegative.

The CDR3: CATSRRGYSSYNSPLHF. As DNA, the CDR3 is TGTGCCACCAGCAGGCGGGGTTATAGCTCCTATAATTCACCCCTCCACTTT. The V call is TRBV15, the J call TRBJ1-6; D is ambiguous. Germline V gives CDR1 LNHNV, CDR2 YYDKDF (reference sequence). Trimming took 3 bases from V and 0 from J, leaving 12 bases between them. The CDR3 loop spans 17 amino acids.